Below, 7 T cell receptor beta chains from the same sample are listed, as sequenced in a study of blood T cell repertoires in COVID-19 (dated by TCRdb to about 2020). The library was obtained by the immunoSEQ multiplex PCR assay. Not all clones reach the TCRdb copy of this immuneACCESS table, which keeps in-frame sequences only. Checked studies attribute under half of the gap to unresolved V genes and leave the rest unexplained. This sample gives roughly 70,000 clones in total; around three quarters of them show up just once. Together, the top ten hold about a tenth of the sample. The sample was peripheral blood. The origin of the receptors is a human donor in a cohort sampled during active COVID-19.

The chain uses TRBV3-1 (or the pseudogene TRBV3-2) and TRBJ2-3; D not certain. Trimming stripped 5 bases from V and 3 bases from J, with 9 bases between. The CDR3 extends over 13 amino acids. CDR1 is LGHDT, CDR2 YNNKEL, per germline (reference sequence). The CDR3 sequence is CASSARLTDTQYF. CDR3 sequence (DNA): TGTGCCAGCAGCGCTCGCCTAACAGATACGCAGTATTTT.

The V call is TRBV7-9, the J call TRBJ2-3; 13 bases are shared with TRBD2. The length of the CDR3 is 17 residues. J lost 1 base, V lost 6 bases, and 7 bases had no gene match. Germline V gene sequence: CDR1 SEHNR, CDR2 FQNEAQ (reference sequence). The CDR3 coding sequence is TGTGCCAGCAGTCGGACTAGCGGGAGCGGTGGCACAGATACGCAGTATTTT. Translation gives CASSRTSGSGGTDTQYF.

The chain uses TRBV29-1 and TRBJ1-1; 9 bases map to TRBD1. Trimming removed 7 bases from V and 4 bases from J; junction bases left unmatched: 13. CDR1 is SQVTM, CDR2 ANQGSEA, per germline. The CDR3 length is 15 residues. The CDR3 region has the DNA TGCAGCGCACGAGGGACAGGGATAATAGGCACTGAAGCTTTCTTT. Translation: CSARGTGIIGTEAFF.

The chain employs TRBV2 and TRBJ2-3; 8 bases are a match to TRBD2. V lost 8 bases, J lost 6 bases, and 10 bases stayed unmatched. The CDR3 runs 14 residues. Germline V lookup: CDR1 SNHLY, CDR2 FYNNEI. In nucleotides, the CDR3 is TGTGCCAGCTCGTCGAGCGGGGGAATGGATACGCAGTATTTT. Translation gives CASSSSGGMDTQYF.

This chain uses TRBV21-1 with TRBJ1-3; the D call TRBD1 from the table was never checked on the DNA. TRBV21-1 is reported as a pseudogene. This CDR3 has 19 residues. The CDR3 nucleotides read TGTGCCAGCATCAGAGAGAAAGATCCGACAGGGACGGAGGGAAACACCATATATTTT. Protein sequence: CASIREKDPTGTEGNTIYF.

This clone was detected once. The chain couples TRBV7-9 to TRBJ2-2; D might be TRBD2 (7 bases). This CDR3 is built from 16 residues. CDR1 and CDR2 from the germline V gene are SEHNR and FQNEAQ (reference sequence). The germline V and J ends were trimmed by 5 bases and 3 bases, with 16 bases remaining between them. For the CDR3, the DNA is TGTGCCAGCAGCCGTTGGGGGGGCGCTGACACCGGGGAGCTGTTTTTT. This sequence encodes CASSRWGGADTGELFF.

The sample holds a few counts of this clone. The rearrangement uses TRBV5-1 and TRBJ2-3; unclear D gene. Germline loops: CDR1 SGHRS, CDR2 YFSETQ. The CDR3 spans 13 residues. The ends were cut back, 1 base at V and 4 bases at J, with 7 bases in the middle. The CDR3, as DNA: TGCGCCAGCAGCTTGCGGGTCCCAGATACGCAGTATTTT. Its protein product is CASSLRVPDTQYF. Complete variable domain (other parts from reference TRBV5-1 and TRBJ2-3): KAGVTQTPRYLIKTRGQQVTLSCSPISGHRSVSWYQQTPGQGLQFLFEYFSETQRNKGNFPGRFSGRQFSNSRSEMNVSTLELGDSALYLCASSLRVPDTQYFGPGTRLTVL.